This passage covers 20 T cell receptor beta chains from one sample sequenced in a study of human T cells and chemical hapten exposure (dated by TCRdb to about 2021). The library was made by RACE. The instrument was a NextSeq 500. TCRdb reanalyzed the raw reads on its own, using fastp at Q25 for trimming and MiXCR for clone calling, and kept in-frame beta chains. Entries that share a CDR3 protein sequence are merged under the most common genes and DNA. The sample contains about 96,000 distinct CDR3 sequences, 9.3% of them found a single time. The ten largest clones capture just over 2% of the sample. What the time point label conveys for this sample: patch test 2, 6 weeks after DPC sensitization. The treatment or condition label of this sample denotes: therapeutic diphenylcyclopropenone sensitization with weekly scalp DPC. Sample: whole blood, taken in connection with sensitization to the hapten diphenylcyclopropenone (DPC). The receptors derive from a woman aged 40 to 50 with alopecia areata. Some clones in this sample may be carry-over from other donors' samples.

This clonotype was found many times. The V gene is TRBV3-1, the J gene TRBJ2-7; D assignment may be TRBD1 or TRBD2 (6 bases each). Trimming removed 0 bases at V and 6 bases at J, with 9 bases between. The CDR3 loop spans 13 amino acids. CDR1 and CDR2 from the germline V gene are LGHDT and YNNKEL (reference sequence). CDR3 sequence reads: CASSQEGGSEQYF. The DNA of the CDR3 is TGTGCCAGCAGCCAAGAAGGGGGGAGCGAGCAGTACTTC.

The sample holds a few counts of this clonotype. The chain joins TRBV20-1 to TRBJ2-5; 7 bases are shared with TRBD1. The CDR3 is made up of 14 amino acids. The V segment lost 4 bases and the J segment 6 bases; nucleotides outside the gene matches: 11. Germline CDR1 and CDR2: DFQATT and SNEGSKA (reference sequence). CDR3: CSAMPPTTGKTQYF. The CDR3 nucleotides are TGCAGTGCTATGCCTCCCACGACAGGGAAGACCCAGTACTTC.

The chain recombines TRBV29-1 with TRBJ2-1; maybe TRBD2 (5 bases). Trimming shortened V by 7 bases and J by 1 base, and 11 bases separated the two germline ends. Germline V lookup: CDR1 SQVTM, CDR2 ANQGSEA. The CDR3 runs 13 residues. The DNA of the CDR3 is TGCAGCGGTCGTGAGGGATCCTACAATGAGCAGTTCTTC. It is translated as CSGREGSYNEQFF.

The chain has TRBV29-1 and TRBJ1-2; no clear D. CDR3 size: 13 residues. Trimming cost V 0 bases and J 4 bases, with 9 bases left between them. Germline values: CDR1 SQVTM, CDR2 ANQGSEA. CDR3 DNA sequence: TGCAGCGTTGAAGATCGGATAGCCTATGGCTACACCTTC. It yields the protein CSVEDRIAYGYTF. Full variable domain (remainder filled in from reference TRBV29-1 and TRBJ1-2): SAVISQKPSRDICQRGTSLTIQCQVDSQVTMMFWYRQQPGQSLTLIATANQGSEATYESGFVIDKFPISRPNLTFSTLTVSNMSPEDSSIYLCSVEDRIAYGYTFGSGTRLTVV.

The chain couples TRBV29-1 to TRBJ2-7, with a tentative D call TRBD2 (7 bases). The germline gives CDR1 SQVTM, CDR2 ANQGSEA. The CDR3 extends over 13 amino acids. The germline V and J ends were trimmed by 4 bases and 1 base, with 11 bases remaining between them. Written as DNA, the CDR3 is TGCAGCGTTGGGGGGCGGGAGTCCTACGAGCAGTACTTC. Translated, it gives CSVGGRESYEQYF.

The J gene is TRBJ2-3, the V gene TRBV7-8; unclear D gene. In germline, CDR1 is SGHVS, CDR2 FQNEAQ. V was pared by 4 bases and J by 7 bases, with 15 bases between. The CDR3 totals 14 residues. CDR3 sequence reads: CASSSPASTNTQYF. The CDR3 coding sequence is TGTGCCAGCAGCTCCCCCGCCAGTACAAATACGCAGTATTTT.

The V gene is TRBV18, the J gene TRBJ1-1, with TRBD1 identical over 7 bases. The CDR3 runs 14 residues. The germline gives CDR1 KGHSH, CDR2 LQKENI. J lost 2 bases, V lost 6 bases, and 6 bases had no gene match. The CDR3 DNA reads as TGTGCCAGCTCTCTCGGACAGGTCAACACTGAAGCTTTCTTT. Its translation is CASSLGQVNTEAFF.

The chain has TRBV12-3 or TRBV12-4 and TRBJ2-3; 9 nucleotides align to TRBD2. Trimming at V came to 8 bases and at J to 6 bases, leaving 12 bases not matched to a gene. The CDR3 is made up of 15 amino acids. CDR3: CASETGLAHQDTQYF. In DNA form, the CDR3 reads TGTGCCAGCGAAACGGGACTAGCTCATCAGGATACGCAGTATTTT.

In this sample, this clonotype turned up many times. The chain uses TRBV7-6 and TRBJ2-3; 9 bases fit TRBD2. Germline assignment: CDR1 SGHVS and CDR2 FNYEAQ. The length of the CDR3 is 15 residues. V lost 3 bases to trimming and J lost 5 bases; unmatched junction nucleotides: 6. The DNA for the CDR3 is TGTGCCAGCAGCTTTGCGGGAGGGCCTGGAGATACGCAGTATTTT. This translates into CASSFAGGPGDTQYF.

This clonotype showed up just a few times. The rearrangement joins TRBV4-3 to TRBJ1-3; no clear D. With 0 bases removed from V and 0 bases from J, the gap between germline ends came to 12 bases. The CDR3 runs to 17 residues. Germline CDR1 reads LGHNA; CDR2 reads YSLEER. DNA of the CDR3: TGCGCCAGCAGCCAAGATGGCGGCAGCATCTCTGGAAACACCATATATTTT. It encodes CASSQDGGSISGNTIYF.

There are a few counts of this clonotype. The chain couples TRBV6-6 to TRBJ2-7; the D call may be TRBD1 or TRBD2 (5 bases each). Trimming left V 2 bases short and J 0 bases short, with 14 bases between. CDR1 is MNHNY and CDR2 is SVGAGI in the germline V gene (reference sequence). The CDR3 is 16 residues long. CDR3 nucleotides: TGTGCCAGCAGTTACGGTCTGGGGGAAAGCTCCTACGAGCAGTACTTC. It specifies CASSYGLGESSYEQYF.

The chain has TRBV7-2 and TRBJ2-1, with D tentatively TRBD2 (6 bases). The V and J ends lost 4 bases and 8 bases respectively, with 15 bases between them. The CDR3 runs 14 residues. Germline V CDR1 and CDR2: SGHTA, FQGNSA. The CDR3 is CASSSAGWRDEQFF. CDR3 coding DNA: TGTGCCAGCAGCTCAGCCGGTTGGAGGGATGAGCAGTTCTTC.

J is TRBJ2-5 and V is TRBV6-6; TRBD2 matches 9 bases. The CDR3 is 14 amino acids. Germline V gene lookup returns CDR1 MNHNY and CDR2 SVGAGI (reference sequence). J gave up 2 bases and V 7 bases, and 5 bases lay outside the gene matches. The CDR3 bases are TGTGCCAGCATTCTTAGCGGGGGACAAGAGACCCAGTACTTC. Protein sequence: CASILSGGQETQYF.

Many counts were recorded for this clonotype. The gene calls are TRBV21-1 and TRBJ2-7. TRBV21-1 is reported as a pseudogene. This CDR3 spans 14 amino acids. This chain's CDR3 is CASSMQHKAYEQYF. CDR3 bases: TGTGCCAGCAGCATGCAGCATAAGGCCTACGAGCAGTACTTC.

The gene calls are TRBV6-2 or TRBV6-3 and TRBJ1-5; D is ambiguous. This CDR3 contains 9 residues. Germline values: CDR1 MNHEY, CDR2 SVGEGT. V lost 8 bases and J lost 5, with 1 base in between. CDR3 region: CASHQPQHF. The DNA of the CDR3 is TGTGCCAGCCATCAGCCCCAGCATTTT.

The chain joins TRBV3-1 to TRBJ1-1; D remains unclear. Trimming removed 1 base at V and 1 base at J, with 16 bases between. This CDR3 has 17 residues. Germline V gives CDR1 LGHDT, CDR2 YNNKEL (reference sequence). The CDR3 DNA reads TGTGCCAGCAGCCAAGTATTTTTCGAACGGGCGAACACTGAAGCTTTCTTT. Residues: CASSQVFFERANTEAFF.

The chain combines TRBV12-3 or TRBV12-4 with TRBJ2-1; TRBD1 aligns across 9 bases. CDR3 length: 20 residues. J was trimmed by 7 bases and V by 6 bases; bases with no gene match: 25. CDR3 coding DNA: TGTGCCAGCAGGCCTCCCACCGGGACAGGGAAGGGTTGGGCTCCTAATGAGCAGTTCTTC. Protein: CASRPPTGTGKGWAPNEQFF.

The chain combines TRBV7-8 with TRBJ1-6; 8 bases are shared with TRBD1. Unmatched junction bases numbered 4, after V lost 4 bases and J lost 11 bases. Per the germline V gene, CDR1 is SGHVS and CDR2 is FQNEAQ. The CDR3 has 13 amino acids. CDR3 nucleotides: TGTGCCAGCAGCTATACAGGGGGGGCACCCCTCCACTTT. This gives the protein CASSYTGGAPLHF.

This chain uses TRBV20-1 with TRBJ2-3; 10 nucleotides match TRBD2. This CDR3 region has 17 residues. V lost 1 base, J lost 0 bases, and 7 bases stayed unmatched. Looked up from germline, CDR1 is DFQATT and CDR2 is SNEGSKA (reference sequence). For the CDR3, the DNA is TGCAGTGCTAGAGGTCCGGGACTAGCGACTAGCACAGATACGCAGTATTTT. This codes for CSARGPGLATSTDTQYF.

The table lists this clonotype with a count of one. The genes are TRBV20-1 and TRBJ1-2; a possible D gene is TRBD1 (6 bases). The germline gives CDR1 DFQATT, CDR2 SNEGSKA (reference sequence). V lost 1 base and J lost 4, with 13 bases in between. There are 14 residues in the CDR3. CDR3 bases: TGCAGTGCTAGAGCCTGGCAGGGGACCTATGGCTACACCTTC. This translates into CSARAWQGTYGYTF.